This TCR beta chain was profiled in a study of cytotoxic CD8 clonotypes in ibrutinib-treated CLL. Study findings and constraints: Under therapy, public clonotypes either contracted or stayed stable, and they were uncommon. The study found baseline clonality above age-matched healthy donors, tracking circulating CD8+ T-cell counts.

V lost 6 bases, J lost 9 bases, and 9 bases lay in between. The CDR3 totals 10 residues. Germline V gene sequence: CDR1 SQVTM, CDR2 ANQGSEA. On this clone: Antigen: not known.

Repertoires were generated with immunoSEQ multiplex PCR, while TCRdb's copy carries only in-frame clones and drops some. The sample lists about 300,000 clones, around 76% occurring once. The receptor comes from a human donor with chronic lymphocytic leukemia. This sample comprised PBMCs, obtained at disease progression, from a patient treated with ibrutinib. The J gene is TRBJ2-1, the V gene TRBV29-1, with D uncertain. Here the CDR3 DNA reads TGCAGCGTAGGTTCAGTTGAGCAGTTCTTC. Translating it yields CSVGSVEQFF.